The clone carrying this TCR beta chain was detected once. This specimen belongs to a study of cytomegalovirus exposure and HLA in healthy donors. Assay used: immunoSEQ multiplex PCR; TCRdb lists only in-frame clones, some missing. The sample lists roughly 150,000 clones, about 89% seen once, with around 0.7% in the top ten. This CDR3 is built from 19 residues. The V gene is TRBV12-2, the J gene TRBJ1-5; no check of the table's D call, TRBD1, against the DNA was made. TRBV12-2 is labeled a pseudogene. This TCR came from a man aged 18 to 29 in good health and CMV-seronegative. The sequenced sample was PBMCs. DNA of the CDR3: TGTGCAAGTCGCTTATACCAGGGAAGGTCAGGATCTAGCAATCAGCCCCAGCATTTT. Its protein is CASRLYQGRSGSSNQPQHF.